The T cell receptor beta chain under discussion was sequenced for a study of T cell repertoires in cytomegalovirus infection. Comments on this clonotype: What it binds is unknown.

Germline assignment: CDR1 SGHVS and CDR2 FQNEAQ. The CDR3 is 14 amino acids. The V and J ends lost 4 bases and 9 bases respectively, with 16 bases between them. Study-wide points: CMV-specific TCR beta clonotypes restricted by HLA-C dominated the ex vivo response.

One entry per CDR3 protein results from TCRdb running MiXCR on the reads. Of around 350,000 distinct CDR3 sequences listed, approximately 18% were seen once; the top ten hold about 10%. Source material: PBMCs. The genes are TRBV7-8 and TRBJ1-3; D not certain. This clonotype was sampled from a human donor in good health (CMV status not recorded). Some clones in this sample may be carry-over from other donors' samples. CDR3 nucleotide sequence: TGTGCCAGCAGCTCCAGGCTTGGGCACCCCACCATATATTTT. Protein: CASSSRLGHPTIYF.